This TCR beta chain stems from a study of blood T cell repertoires in COVID-19. Looking at the study overall: Whether acute or convalescent, the COVID-19 samples came from the United States, Italy and Spain. The analysed material was cDNA or gDNA that came from T cells, B-cell-depleted T cells, or PBMCs.

Per the original methods: It was from reference gene primer amplification that nucleated cell counts were estimated. Measured with immunoSEQ multiplex PCR; TCRdb has only the in-frame clones, and not every one. The DNA was the basis for D and trimming; V, J and clone size are from that table. Here the sample spans 110,000 or so clones, roughly 85% being singletons. Germline V gene sequence: CDR1 GTSNPN, CDR2 SVGIG (reference sequence). CDR3 length: 14 amino acids. V was clipped by 4 bases and J by 7 bases; unmatched bases: 3. The gene calls are TRBV30 and TRBJ2-1, with TRBD2 matching over 14 bases. The sequenced sample was peripheral blood. This receptor was obtained from a human donor in a cohort sampled during active COVID-19. CDR3 residues: CAWKRLAGGNEQFF. CDR3 DNA sequence: TGTGCCTGGAAAAGACTAGCGGGAGGGAATGAGCAGTTCTTC.